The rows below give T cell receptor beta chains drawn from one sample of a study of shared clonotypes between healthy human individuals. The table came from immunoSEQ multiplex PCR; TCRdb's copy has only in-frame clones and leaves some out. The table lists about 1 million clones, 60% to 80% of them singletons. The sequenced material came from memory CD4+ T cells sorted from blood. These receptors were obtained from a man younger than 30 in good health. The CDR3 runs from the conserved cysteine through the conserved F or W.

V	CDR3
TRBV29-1	CSGIGFDGYTF
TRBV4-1	CASSQGRTGTSYNEQFF
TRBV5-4	CASSRQEDTQYF
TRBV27	CASSFAGKSAWETQYF
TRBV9	CASSTRQGEDTQYF
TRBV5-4	CASSLAGTSGGRAETQYF
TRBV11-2	CASSTDRGTNYGYTF
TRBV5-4	CASSSNVGGNTIYF
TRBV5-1	CASSFRLSGQGNEQYF
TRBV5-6	CASSWGYNEQFF
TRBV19	CASSISDRWRISGNTIYF
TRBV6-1	CASSPYSTNTGELFF
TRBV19	CASSPFATNEKLFF
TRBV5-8	CASSGELLDSSYNEQFF
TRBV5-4	CASSLTSGGAVLVYEQYF
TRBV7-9	CASSSPRPNTGELFF
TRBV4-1	CASSQEGTGLTYEQYF
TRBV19	CASSPRGGLEGKAFF
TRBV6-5	CASSYSRGMGFHEQYF
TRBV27	CASSSPGLLLNEQFF
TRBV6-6	CASSPGTPITDTQYF
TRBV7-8	CASSLEARQPQHF
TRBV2	CASRSSSVEDTQYF
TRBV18	CASSPQKETQYF
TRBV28	CASSTLSGMTQYF
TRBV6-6	CASSPGVGANTGELFF
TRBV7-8	CASNQGADTQYF
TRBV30	CAWSRASGGQETQYF
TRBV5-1	CASSPTPNSNQPQHF
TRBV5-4	CASSLIQGGHYNEQFF
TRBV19	CASMGWFGYTF
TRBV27	CASSLRPGANTEAFF
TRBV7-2	CASSFDRARGYTF
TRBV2	CASTISTGVNYGYTF
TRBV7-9	CASSLEFSGYTF
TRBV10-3	CAIRGTGSEQYF